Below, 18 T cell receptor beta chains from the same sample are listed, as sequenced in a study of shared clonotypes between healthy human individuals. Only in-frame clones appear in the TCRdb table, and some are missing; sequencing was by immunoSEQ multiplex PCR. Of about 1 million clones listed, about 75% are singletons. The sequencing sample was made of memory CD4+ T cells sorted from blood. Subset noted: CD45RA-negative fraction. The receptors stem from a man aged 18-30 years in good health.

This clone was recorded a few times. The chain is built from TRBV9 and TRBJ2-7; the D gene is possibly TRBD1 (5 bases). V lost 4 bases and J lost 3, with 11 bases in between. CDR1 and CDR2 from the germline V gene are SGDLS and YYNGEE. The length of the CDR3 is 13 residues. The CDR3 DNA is TGTGCCAGCAGCCCGACAGAAATCTACGAGCAGTACTTC. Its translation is CASSPTEIYEQYF. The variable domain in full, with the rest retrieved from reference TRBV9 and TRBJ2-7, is DSGVTQTPKHLITATGQRVTLRCSPRSGDLSVYWYQQSLDQGLQFLIQYYNGEERAKGNILERFSAQQFPDLHSELNLSSLELGDSALYFCASSPTEIYEQYFGPGTRLTVT.

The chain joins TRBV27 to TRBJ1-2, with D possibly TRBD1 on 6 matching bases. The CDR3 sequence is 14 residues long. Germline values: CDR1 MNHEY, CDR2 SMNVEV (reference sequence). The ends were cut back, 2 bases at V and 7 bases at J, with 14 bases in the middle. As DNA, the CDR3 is TGTGCCAGCAGTTTAGGTCGGGGGGCGCCTGGCTACACCTTC. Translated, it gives CASSLGRGAPGYTF.

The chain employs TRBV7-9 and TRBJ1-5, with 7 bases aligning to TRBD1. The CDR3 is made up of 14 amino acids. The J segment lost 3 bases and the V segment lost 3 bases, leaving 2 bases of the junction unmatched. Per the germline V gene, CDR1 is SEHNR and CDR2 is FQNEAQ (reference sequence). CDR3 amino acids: CASSFTGVNQPQHF. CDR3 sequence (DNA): TGTGCCAGCAGCTTTACAGGGGTCAATCAGCCCCAGCATTTT.

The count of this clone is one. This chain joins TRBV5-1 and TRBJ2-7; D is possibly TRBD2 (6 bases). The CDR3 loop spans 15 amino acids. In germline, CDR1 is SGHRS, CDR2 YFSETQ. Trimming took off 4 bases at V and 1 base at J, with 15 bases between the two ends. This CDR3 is CASSPGSSESYEQYF. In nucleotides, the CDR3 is TGCGCCAGCAGCCCGGGGTCTAGCGAGTCCTACGAGCAGTACTTC.

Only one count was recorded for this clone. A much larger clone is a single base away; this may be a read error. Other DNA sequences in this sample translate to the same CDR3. The chain's CDR3 is CASSSPPDTQYF. In DNA form, the CDR3 reads TGTGCCAGCAGCTCCCCCCCGGATACGCAGTATTTT. The chain combines TRBV7-3 with TRBJ2-3; unclear D gene. The germline gives CDR1 SGHTA, CDR2 FQGTGA. Trimming took 4 bases from V and 6 from J, leaving 8 bases between them. The CDR3 runs 12 residues.

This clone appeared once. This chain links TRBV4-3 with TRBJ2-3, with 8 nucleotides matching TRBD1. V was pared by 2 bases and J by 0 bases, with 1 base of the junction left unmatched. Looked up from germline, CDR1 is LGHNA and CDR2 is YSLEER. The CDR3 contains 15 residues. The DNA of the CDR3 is TGCGCCAGCAGCCAAACAGGGGGAAGCACAGATACGCAGTATTTT. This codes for CASSQTGGSTDTQYF.

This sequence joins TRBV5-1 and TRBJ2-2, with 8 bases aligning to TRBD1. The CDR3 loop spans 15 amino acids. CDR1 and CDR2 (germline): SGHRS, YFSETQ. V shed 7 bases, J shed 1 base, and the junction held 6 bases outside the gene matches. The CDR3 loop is CASVTGTGNTGELFF. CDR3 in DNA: TGCGCCAGCGTGACCGGGACAGGGAACACCGGGGAGCTGTTTTTT.

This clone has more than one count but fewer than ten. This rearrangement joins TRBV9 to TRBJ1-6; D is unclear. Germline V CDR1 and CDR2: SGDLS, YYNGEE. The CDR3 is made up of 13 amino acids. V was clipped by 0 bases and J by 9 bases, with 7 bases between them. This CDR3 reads CASSVVSASPLHF. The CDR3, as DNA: TGTGCCAGCAGCGTAGTCTCTGCTTCACCCCTCCACTTT.

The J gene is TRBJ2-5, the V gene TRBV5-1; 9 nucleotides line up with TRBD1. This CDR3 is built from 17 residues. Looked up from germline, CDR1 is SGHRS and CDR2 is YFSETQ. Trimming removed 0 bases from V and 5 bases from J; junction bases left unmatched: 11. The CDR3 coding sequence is TGCGCCAGCAGCTTGGGCGATACAGGGGGCGCCGGGGAGACCCAGTACTTC. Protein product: CASSLGDTGGAGETQYF.

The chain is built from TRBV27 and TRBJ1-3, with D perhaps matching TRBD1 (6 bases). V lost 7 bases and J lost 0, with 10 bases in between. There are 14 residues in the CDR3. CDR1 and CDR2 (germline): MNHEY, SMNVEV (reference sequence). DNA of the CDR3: TGTGCCAGCAAACTGGACAGCTCTGGAAACACCATATATTTT. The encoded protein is CASKLDSSGNTIYF.

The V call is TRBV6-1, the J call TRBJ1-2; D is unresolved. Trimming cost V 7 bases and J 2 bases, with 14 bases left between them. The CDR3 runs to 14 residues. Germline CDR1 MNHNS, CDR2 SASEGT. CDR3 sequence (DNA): TGTGCCAGCATCATTTCAGACCTCAACTATGGCTACACCTTC. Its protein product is CASIISDLNYGYTF.

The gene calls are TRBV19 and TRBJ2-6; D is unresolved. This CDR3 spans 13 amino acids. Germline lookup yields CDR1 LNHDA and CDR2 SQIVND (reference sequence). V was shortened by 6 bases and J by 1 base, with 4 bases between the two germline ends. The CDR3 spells CASRSSGANVLTF. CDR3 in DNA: TGTGCCAGTAGGTCATCTGGGGCCAACGTCCTGACTTTC.

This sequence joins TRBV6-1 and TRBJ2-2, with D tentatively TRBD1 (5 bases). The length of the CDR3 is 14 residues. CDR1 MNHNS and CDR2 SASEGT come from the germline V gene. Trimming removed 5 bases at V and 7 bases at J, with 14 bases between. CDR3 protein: CASSLKGIGGELFF. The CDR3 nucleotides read TGTGCCAGCAGTCTGAAGGGGATTGGCGGGGAGCTGTTTTTT.

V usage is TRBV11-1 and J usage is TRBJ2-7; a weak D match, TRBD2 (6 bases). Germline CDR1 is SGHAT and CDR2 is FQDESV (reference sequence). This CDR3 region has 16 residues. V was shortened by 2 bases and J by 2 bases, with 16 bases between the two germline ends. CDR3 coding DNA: TGTGCCAGCAGCTTAACACTTGGGACTGTCCCCTACGAGCAGTACTTC. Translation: CASSLTLGTVPYEQYF.

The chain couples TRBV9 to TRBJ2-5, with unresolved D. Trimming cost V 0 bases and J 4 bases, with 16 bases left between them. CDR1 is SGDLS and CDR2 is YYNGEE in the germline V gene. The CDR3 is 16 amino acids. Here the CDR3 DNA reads TGTGCCAGCAGCGTAGCTTCGGGCCTGTCCAGAGAGACCCAGTACTTC. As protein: CASSVASGLSRETQYF.

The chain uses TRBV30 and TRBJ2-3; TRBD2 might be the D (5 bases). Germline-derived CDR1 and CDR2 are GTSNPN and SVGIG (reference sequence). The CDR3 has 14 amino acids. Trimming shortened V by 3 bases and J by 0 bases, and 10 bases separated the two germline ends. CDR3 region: CAWRPPGSTDTQYF. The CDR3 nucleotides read TGTGCCTGGAGACCCCCGGGGAGCACAGATACGCAGTATTTT.

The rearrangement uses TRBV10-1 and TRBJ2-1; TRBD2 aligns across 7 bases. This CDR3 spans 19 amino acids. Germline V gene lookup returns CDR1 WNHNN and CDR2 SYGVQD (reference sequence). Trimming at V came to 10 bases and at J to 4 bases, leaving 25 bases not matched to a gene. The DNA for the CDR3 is TGCGCCACCCCATATAGCGGGCTCAGTCCTATCCGAATTTACAATGAGCAGTTCTTC. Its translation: CATPYSGLSPIRIYNEQFF.

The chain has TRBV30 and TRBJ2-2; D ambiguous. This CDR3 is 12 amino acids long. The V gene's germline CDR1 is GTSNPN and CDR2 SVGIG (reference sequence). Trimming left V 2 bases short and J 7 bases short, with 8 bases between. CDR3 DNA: TGTGCCTGGAGTCTAAGAGGCGGGGAGCTGTTTTTT. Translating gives CAWSLRGGELFF.